This entry features one T cell receptor (beta chain) sequence. Its antigen is still unknown. A read error may produce the germline difference seen at one junction end. The data stem from a study of shared clonotypes between healthy human individuals (dated by TCRdb to 2018 to 2020). About the investigation overall: The cohort comprised a couple of women and a few men aged 18 to 49 years. For each donor, three plates each were used for CD4 naive and CD4 memory, two plates were used for CD8 naive, and one plate was used for CD8 memory. To estimate repertoire size and how much clonotypes are shared between individuals, the study performed deep sequencing of blood TCR repertoires from roughly five healthy adults. To increase sequencing depth and limit assay-specific biases, different laboratories used diverse techniques to prepare libraries and sequence TCR repertoires. Between about 0.94 and 10 billion PBMCs per donor were obtained by leukapheresis. Summary of the overall study and its limitations: When several donors were compared, the shared fraction of clonotypes was about 5% for naive CD4, around 4% for naive CD8, 2% to 2.5% for memory CD4, and less than 0.45% for memory CD8. Sampling was restricted to blood, and TCR repertoires in tissue are likely to differ from TCR repertoires in blood. Even with the large sequencing depth, rarefaction of the sorted-subset datasets indicated that sequencing was incomplete. Because the study included only a small number of donors, the genetic and exposure-history diversity represented was limited. Pairwise subsampling indicated that sequencing depth was expected to affect the degree of clonotype sharing among donors. Larger estimated clonotype richness was generally found for naive subsets than for memory subsets. Clonotypes shared by all four sorted-subset donors showed higher generation probabilities than non-shared clonotypes.

The donors were healthy, HIV-negative adults with no recently reported acute infections or vaccinations. Only Caucasian adults living in Nashville, Tennessee, USA were represented among the donors. CD4+ T cells were enriched by magnetic negative selection; naive cells were then positively selected on CD45RA, and the negative fraction formed the memory subset. Blood was collected by leukapheresis, and PBMCs were isolated by Ficoll-Histopaque density gradient centrifugation and then cryopreserved in liquid nitrogen vapor phase. Purity and quantity of every magnetically sorted T cell population were checked by analytical flow cytometry. Each sorted fraction had its genomic DNA isolated and then quantified by UV absorbance on a Nanodrop 2000c. Via the germline V gene, CDR1 is SNHLY and CDR2 FYNNEI. There are 12 amino acids in the CDR3, from cysteine to phenylalanine inclusive. Left in the record is the CDR3 DNA by itself, 36 bases read in frame from the first base.

Using the deep immunoSEQ assay, TCR CDR3 regions were amplified from genomic DNA by multiplex PCR. For each cell subset, the extracted genomic DNA was distributed evenly across all wells of several immunoSEQ 96-well plates, and each plate served as one replicate. For sorted subsets, around 200 ng genomic DNA, equal to about 30,000 T cell genomes, was loaded into each replicate PCR. The purified libraries were quantified using a Qubit 3.0 fluorometer, sized with a Bioanalyzer 2100, and then quantified again using the KAPA Library Quantification kit. Every immunoSEQ 96-well plate was sequenced on a dedicated single-read 150-cycle Illumina NextSeq 550 flow cell. Concerning the study's data processing: The immunoSEQ output contained only junctional sequences without quality scores, so filtering could not match that applied to full-length reads. To assign V/J genes and CDR3, sequences were annotated against IMGT germline references using PyIR, a Python wrapper for IgBLAST v1.9. Any read was removed if the V/J assignment was weak (E-value above 1e-6), the CDR3 was missing, or the read contained stop codons, out-of-frame junctions, or ambiguous translated residues. A V3J clonotype was defined by an identical inferred V gene, J gene, and CDR3 amino acid sequence. Percentage overlap between repertoires was calculated by dividing the number of shared unique clonotypes by the size of the smaller repertoire. Richness of each repertoire was evaluated using RTK rarefaction, the Chao1 estimator, and Recon v2.1 estimates of unobserved clonotypes. Generation probabilities for all TCRbeta clonotypes obtained by the gDNA method from four donors were computed using OLGA. As stored in TCRdb, this immuneACCESS dataset retains in-frame rearrangements with V and J assigned. A fraction of the clones does not appear; measured against another copy, unresolved V genes explain less than half of the discrepancy, and the remainder lacks a known reason. V and J calls and clone size are given by that table; D and trimming were obtained from the DNA. The sample table shows 1.6 million or so clones, and around 98.5% are seen once. The top ten hold approximately 0.4% of the sample.

The receptor comes from a man aged 30 to 39 in good health. Specimen: naive CD4+ T cells sorted from blood. What the cell subset or site label conveys for this sample: CD45RA+ positively selected. The rearrangement combines TRBV2 with TRBJ1-1, with 7 bases in between that match TRBD1. The CDR3: CASSEIWGQKVF. In nucleotide form, the sequence is TGTGCCAGCAGTGAAATCTGGGGACAGAAGGTCTTT.